The rows below give T cell receptor beta chains drawn from one sample of a study of cytomegalovirus exposure and HLA in healthy donors. TCRdb's table, derived via immunoSEQ multiplex PCR, lists solely in-frame clones and lacks some. The table lists about 190,000 clones, more than 60% of them singletons. The sequencing input was PBMCs. The origin of the receptors is a woman aged 25 to 39 in good health and CMV-seropositive. Both conserved end residues are part of each CDR3. A D gene is named only where the DNA matches it firmly. Rows give clone size only sometimes, using once, few, many, or a class for an expanded clone.

TRBJ1-3 | NA | NA | TRBV5-1 | CASSLSSSGNTIYF | TGCGCCAGCAGCTTGAGTAGCTCTGGAAACACCATATATTTT
TRBJ1-4 | NA | TRBD1 | TRBV2 | CASTGTVNEKLFF | TGTGCCAGTACCGGGACAGTTAATGAAAAACTGTTTTTT
TRBJ1-4 | once | TRBD1 | TRBV5-1 | CASSLAWTGQGGEKLFF | TGCGCCAGCAGCTTGGCCTGGACGGGACAGGGAGGGGAAAAACTGTTTTTT
TRBJ2-7 | NA | TRBD1 | TRBV11-2 | CASSGQGYEQYF | TGTGCCAGCAGTGGACAGGGCTACGAGCAGTACTTC
TRBJ2-5 | NA | NA | TRBV4-3 | CASSHSGKGAAETQYF | TGCGCCAGCAGCCATTCAGGGAAAGGGGCGGCAGAGACCCAGTACTTC
TRBJ1-1 | NA | NA | TRBV28 | CASSQHVEAFF | TGTGCCAGCAGCCAACACGTTGAAGCTTTCTTT
TRBJ2-7 | NA | TRBD2 | TRBV7-2 | CASSKPGGLAGQYEQYF | TGTGCCAGCAGCAAGCCCGGGGGACTAGCGGGGCAATACGAGCAGTACTTC
TRBJ1-2 | NA | NA | TRBV10-3 | CAISATVNYGYTF | TGTGCCATCAGTGCGACAGTTAACTATGGCTACACCTTC
TRBJ2-1 | once | NA | TRBV5-1 | CASSWAREYNEQFF | TGCGCCAGCAGCTGGGCCCGAGAATACAATGAGCAGTTCTTC
TRBJ2-7 | NA | NA | TRBV5-1 | CASSLSGGLYEQYF | TGCGCCAGCAGCTTGTCCGGGGGGCTCTACGAGCAGTACTTC
TRBJ1-5 | NA | TRBD1 | TRBV6-5 | CASNPGGGGQPQHF | TGTGCCAGTAACCCCGGAGGGGGCGGTCAGCCCCAGCATTTT
TRBJ2-3 | NA | TRBD2 | TRBV7-3 | CASSLTPTGLASGDTQYF | TGTGCCAGCAGCTTAACCCCGACGGGACTAGCGTCAGGGGATACGCAGTATTTT
TRBJ1-2 | once | TRBD1 | TRBV6-5 | CASSYVGTGKRDGYTF | TGTGCCAGCAGTTACGTCGGGACAGGGAAAAGGGATGGCTACACCTTC
TRBJ2-7 | NA | TRBD1 | TRBV7-6 | CASSSQEGQGRYEQYF | TGTGCCAGCAGCTCGCAAGAGGGACAGGGGAGGTACGAGCAGTACTTC
TRBJ1-2 | NA | TRBD1 | TRBV7-9 | CASSPRQGADYGYTF | TGTGCCAGCAGCCCAAGACAGGGGGCTGACTATGGCTACACCTTC
TRBJ2-7 | NA | NA | TRBV25-1 | CASSEGTRGKQYF | TGTGCCAGCAGCGAAGGGACTCGAGGCAAGCAGTACTTC